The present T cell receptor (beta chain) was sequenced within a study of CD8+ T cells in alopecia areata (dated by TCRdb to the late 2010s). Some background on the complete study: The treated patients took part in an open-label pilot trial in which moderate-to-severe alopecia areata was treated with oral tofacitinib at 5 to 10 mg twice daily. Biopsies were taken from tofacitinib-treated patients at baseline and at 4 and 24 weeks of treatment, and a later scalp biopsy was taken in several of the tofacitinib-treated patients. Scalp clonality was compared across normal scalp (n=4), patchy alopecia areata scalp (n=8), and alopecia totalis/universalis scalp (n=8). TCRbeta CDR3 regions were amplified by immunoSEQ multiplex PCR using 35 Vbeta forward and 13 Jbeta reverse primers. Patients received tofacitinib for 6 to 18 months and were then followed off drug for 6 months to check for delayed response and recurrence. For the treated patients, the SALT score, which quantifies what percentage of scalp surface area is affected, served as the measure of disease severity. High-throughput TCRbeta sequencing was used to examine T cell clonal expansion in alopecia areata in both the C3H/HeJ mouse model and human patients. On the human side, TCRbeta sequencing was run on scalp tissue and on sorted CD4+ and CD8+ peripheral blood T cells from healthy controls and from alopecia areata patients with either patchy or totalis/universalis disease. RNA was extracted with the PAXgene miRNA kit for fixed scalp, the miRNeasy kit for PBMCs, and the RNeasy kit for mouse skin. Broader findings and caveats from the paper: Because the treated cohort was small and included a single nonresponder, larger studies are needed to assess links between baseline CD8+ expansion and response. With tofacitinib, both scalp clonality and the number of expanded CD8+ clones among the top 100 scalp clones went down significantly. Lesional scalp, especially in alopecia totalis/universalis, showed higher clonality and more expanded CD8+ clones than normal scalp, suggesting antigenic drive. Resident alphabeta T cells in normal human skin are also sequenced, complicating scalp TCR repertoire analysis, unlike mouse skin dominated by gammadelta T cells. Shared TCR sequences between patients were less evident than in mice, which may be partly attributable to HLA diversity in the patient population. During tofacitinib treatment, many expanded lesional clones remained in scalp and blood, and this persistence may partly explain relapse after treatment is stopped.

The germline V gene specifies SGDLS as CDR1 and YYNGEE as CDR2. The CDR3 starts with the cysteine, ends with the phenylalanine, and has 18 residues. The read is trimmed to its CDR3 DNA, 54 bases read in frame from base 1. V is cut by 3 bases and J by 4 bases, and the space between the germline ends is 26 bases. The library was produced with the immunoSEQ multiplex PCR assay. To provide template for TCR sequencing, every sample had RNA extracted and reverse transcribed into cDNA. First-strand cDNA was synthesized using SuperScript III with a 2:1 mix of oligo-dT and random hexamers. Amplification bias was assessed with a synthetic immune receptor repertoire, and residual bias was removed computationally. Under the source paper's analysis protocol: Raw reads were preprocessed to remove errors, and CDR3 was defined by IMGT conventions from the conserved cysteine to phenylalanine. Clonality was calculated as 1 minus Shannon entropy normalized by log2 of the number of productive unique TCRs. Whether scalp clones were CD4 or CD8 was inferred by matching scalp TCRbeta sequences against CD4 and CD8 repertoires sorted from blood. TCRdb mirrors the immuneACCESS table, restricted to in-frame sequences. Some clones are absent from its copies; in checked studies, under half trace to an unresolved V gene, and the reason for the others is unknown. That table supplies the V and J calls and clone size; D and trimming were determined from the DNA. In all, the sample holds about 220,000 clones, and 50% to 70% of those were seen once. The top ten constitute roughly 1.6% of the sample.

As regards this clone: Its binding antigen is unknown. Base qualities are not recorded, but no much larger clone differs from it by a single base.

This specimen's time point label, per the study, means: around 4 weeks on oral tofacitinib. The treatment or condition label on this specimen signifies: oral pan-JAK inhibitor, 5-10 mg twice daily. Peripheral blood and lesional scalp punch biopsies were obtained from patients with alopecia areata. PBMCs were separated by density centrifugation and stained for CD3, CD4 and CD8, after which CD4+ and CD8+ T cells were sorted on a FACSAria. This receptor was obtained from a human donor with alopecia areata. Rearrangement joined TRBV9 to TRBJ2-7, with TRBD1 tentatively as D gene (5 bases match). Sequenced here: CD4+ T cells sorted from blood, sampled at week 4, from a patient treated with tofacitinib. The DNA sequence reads TGTGCCAGCAGCGCCGACGGCTTCCAGGGCAAAAATTCTTACGAGCAGTACTTC. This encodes CASSADGFQGKNSYEQYF.